This note documents a single TCR beta chain sequence. Its antigen is as yet unknown. The data were produced by immunoSEQ multiplex PCR, yet TCRdb's version contains in-frame clones alone and is incomplete. The sample records 450,000 to 550,000 clones, 80% to 90% being singletons. Specified treatment: about 20 received Ad26.COV2.S at low or high dose, single or two shots; 5 received placebo; per-sample allocation not given. Samples came from day 63 after the first vaccine or placebo injection. Cohort 1b enrolled adults aged 18-55 years in Boston. Ad26.COV2.S expressed prefusion-stabilized spike from the original Wuhan strain. This sample is drawn from a study of Ad26.COV2.S vaccination and SARS-CoV-2 variants. Overall study context: Within the COV1001 Ad26.COV2.S trial arm, the donor was enrolled.

The study's findings and limits: Spike-specific TCR breadth was greater in vaccine than placebo recipients.

CDR1 is SGHRS and CDR2 is YFSETQ in the germline V gene. The CDR3 sequence is 15 residues long. Trimming stripped 0 bases from V and 5 bases from J, with 14 bases between. V usage is TRBV5-1 and J usage is TRBJ2-5; tentatively, D is TRBD2 (7 bases). Sequenced here: peripheral blood, sampled in a trial of Ad26.COV2.S vaccine versus placebo. This TCR derives from a person aged 18-60 years who received the Ad26.COV2.S COVID-19 vaccine or a placebo. The CDR3 DNA sequence: TGCGCCAGCAGCTTGGAGGGGGGGCGTCGGGAGACCCAGTACTTC. It translates to CASSLEGGRRETQYF. The full variable domain, rest sourced from reference TRBV5-1 and TRBJ2-5, is KAGVTQTPRYLIKTRGQQVTLSCSPISGHRSVSWYQQTPGQGLQFLFEYFSETQRNKGNFPGRFSGRQFSNSRSEMNVSTLELGDSALYLCASSLEGGRRETQYFGPGTRLLVL.